This entry lists 6 T cell receptor beta chains sequenced from one sample in a study of blood T cell repertoires in COVID-19. The table came from immunoSEQ multiplex PCR; TCRdb's copy has only in-frame clones and leaves some out. In the table there are 150,000 or so clones, just under 85% of which are singletons. The source material was peripheral blood. The receptors derive from a woman of 80 years or more with acute or convalescent COVID-19.

This clone was recorded a few times. The chain combines TRBV7-2 with TRBJ2-2; 10 bases line up with TRBD1. The CDR3 sequence is 16 residues long. Germline V CDR1 and CDR2: SGHTA, FQGNSA. Trimming at V came to 5 bases and at J to 5 bases, leaving 8 bases not matched to a gene. CDR3 loop: CASSPWDRGGTGELFF. The CDR3 DNA follows: TGTGCCAGCAGCCCCTGGGACAGGGGAGGGACCGGGGAGCTGTTTTTT.

A few counts support this clone. The gene calls are TRBV11-2 and TRBJ1-6; D unresolved. V was cut by 4 bases and J by 7 bases, with 17 bases left in between. CDR1 SGHAT and CDR2 FQNNGV come from the germline V gene. There are 16 residues in the CDR3. The CDR3 spells CASSSMRAGRNSPLHF. The CDR3, as DNA: TGTGCCAGCAGCTCAATGAGGGCGGGCAGGAATTCACCCCTCCACTTT.

V and J are TRBV7-8 and TRBJ1-2; tentatively, D is TRBD1 (6 bases). CDR1 SGHVS and CDR2 FQNEAQ come from the germline V gene. V lost 1 base and J lost 4, with 10 bases in between. The CDR3 extends over 14 amino acids. CDR3 nucleotide sequence: TGTGCCAGCAGCTTAGATTTAGGGGGCTATGGCTACACCTTC. It encodes CASSLDLGGYGYTF.

With respect to this clone: The sample has other DNA sequences that encode this CDR3 too. The chain is built from TRBV5-6 and TRBJ1-5; D remains ambiguous. V lost 0 bases and J lost 4, with 5 bases in between. Germline CDR1 reads SGHDT; CDR2 reads YYEEEE. The CDR3 is 13 residues long. CDR3 nucleotide sequence: TGTGCCAGCAGCTTGGGGCCGAATCAGCCCCAGCATTTT. This translates into CASSLGPNQPQHF.

The chain carries TRBV6-1 and TRBJ1-2; unclear D gene. The germline gives CDR1 MNHNS, CDR2 SASEGT. The V end was cut by 2 bases, the J end by 0 bases, with 4 bases between. The CDR3 is 13 amino acids. CDR3 DNA sequence: TGTGCCAGCAGTGAAAGCTCTAACTATGGCTACACCTTC. This sequence encodes CASSESSNYGYTF.

The chain couples TRBV5-1 to TRBJ1-1; no clear D gene. This CDR3 spans 13 amino acids. Looked up from germline, CDR1 is SGHRS and CDR2 is YFSETQ. Trimming removed 2 bases from V and 8 bases from J, with 13 bases in between. CDR3 loop: CASSLERVSEAFF. CDR3 bases: TGCGCCAGCAGCTTAGAACGGGTTAGCGAAGCTTTCTTT.